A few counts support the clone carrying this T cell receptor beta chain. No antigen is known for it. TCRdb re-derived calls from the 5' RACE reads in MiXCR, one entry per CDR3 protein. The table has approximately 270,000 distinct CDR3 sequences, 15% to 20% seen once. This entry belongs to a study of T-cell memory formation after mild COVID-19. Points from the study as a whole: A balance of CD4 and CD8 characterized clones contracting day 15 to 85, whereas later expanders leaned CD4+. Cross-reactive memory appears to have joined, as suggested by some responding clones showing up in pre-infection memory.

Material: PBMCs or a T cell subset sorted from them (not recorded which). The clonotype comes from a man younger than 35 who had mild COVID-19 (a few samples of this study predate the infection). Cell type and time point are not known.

This CDR3 reads CASSLGSGGSETQYF. The CDR3 DNA reads as TGTGCCAGCAGCTTAGGGAGCGGGGGGTCGGAGACCCAGTACTTC. The rearrangement joins TRBV11-2 to TRBJ2-5; 9 nucleotides align to TRBD2. There are 15 residues in the CDR3. Germline CDR1 SGHAT, CDR2 FQNNGV. V shed 1 base and J 5 bases; nucleotides not matched to a gene: 5. Full variable domain (missing parts from reference TRBV11-2 and TRBJ2-5): EAGVAQSPRYKIIEKRQSVAFWCNPISGHATLYWYQQILGQGPKLLIQFQNNGVVDDSQLPKDRFSAERLKGVDSTLKIQPAKLEDSAVYLCASSLGSGGSETQYFGPGTRLLVL.